Listed here are 14 T cell receptor beta chains from one sample, sequenced in a study of beta chain features in type 1 diabetes. What was sequenced were expressed TCRB transcripts, since all of the isolated RNA had been reverse transcribed. TCRdb's table, derived via immunoSEQ multiplex PCR, lists solely in-frame clones and lacks some. This sample has hundreds of thousands of clones, with 9.5% to 12% found just once. Input material: naive CD4+ T cells from blood. The source is a woman under 40 in good health.

V is TRBV7-8 and J is TRBJ2-3; D unresolved. V lost 5 bases to trimming and J lost 1 base, with 13 bases between them. The CDR3 totals 15 residues. CDR1 and CDR2 (germline): SGHVS, FQNEAQ. The CDR3 sequence: CASSRGASRTDTQYF. CDR3 in DNA: TGTGCCAGCAGCAGAGGAGCCAGTCGCACAGATACGCAGTATTTT.

This clone was observed a handful of times. This chain connects TRBV5-1 to TRBJ2-6; TRBD1 agrees at 8 bases. The trim removed 4 bases at V and 0 bases at J, leaving 3 bases unmatched. Germline CDR1 is SGHRS and CDR2 is YFSETQ. The CDR3 spans 16 residues. For the CDR3, the DNA is TGCGCCAGCAGCCGGGACAGGACCTCTGGGGCCAACGTCCTGACTTTC. Translating gives CASSRDRTSGANVLTF.

V gene TRBV7-3 combines with J gene TRBJ2-1; TRBD2 agrees at 10 bases. CDR3 length: 14 residues. J lost 7 bases, V lost 3 bases, and 3 bases had no gene match. Germline V gene sequence: CDR1 SGHTA, CDR2 FQGTGA. The CDR3 sequence is CASSFTSGENEQFF. The DNA for the CDR3 is TGTGCCAGCAGCTTTACTAGCGGGGAGAATGAGCAGTTCTTC.

This clone was observed a few times. The chain recombines TRBV19 with TRBJ2-1; 8 nucleotides match TRBD2. The trim removed 2 bases at V and 5 bases at J, leaving 8 bases unmatched. Germline loops: CDR1 LNHDA, CDR2 SQIVND (reference sequence). There are 16 residues in the CDR3. In DNA, the CDR3 is TGTGCCAGTAGTATATCAGGGACTAGAGTTAACAATGAGCAGTTCTTC. It is translated as CASSISGTRVNNEQFF.

The V and J genes are TRBV7-9 and TRBJ2-7, with D tentatively TRBD1 (5 bases). The CDR3 loop spans 14 amino acids. Germline CDR1 reads SEHNR; CDR2 reads FQNEAQ (reference sequence). Trimming removed 6 bases at V and 1 base at J, with 13 bases between. CDR3 amino acids: CASSRPDTSYEQYF. CDR3 sequence (DNA): TGTGCCAGCAGTCGCCCGGACACTTCCTACGAGCAGTACTTC.

The rearrangement joins TRBV30 to TRBJ2-2; 8 bases agree with TRBD1. This CDR3 contains 13 residues. V shed 3 bases and J 6 bases; nucleotides not matched to a gene: 3. The germline V gene has CDR1 GTSNPN and CDR2 SVGIG (reference sequence). The CDR3 spells CAWRGQGPGELFF. The CDR3 DNA follows: TGTGCCTGGAGAGGACAGGGACCCGGGGAGCTGTTTTTT.

This clone was counted only a few times. The DNA for the CDR3 is TGTGCCAGCAGCCCCCGGCAGGACACGGCCACAGATACGCAGTATTTT. Protein product: CASSPRQDTATDTQYF. V gene TRBV5-6 combines with J gene TRBJ2-3; a possible D gene is TRBD1 (5 bases). Germline V lookup: CDR1 SGHDT, CDR2 YYEEEE. The CDR3 contains 16 residues. V gave up 4 bases and J gave up 2 bases, with 17 bases separating them.

V is TRBV18 and J is TRBJ1-5, with 10 bases fitting TRBD1. Losses at the gene ends were 6 bases for V and 6 bases for J; bases not matched to a gene: 11. Germline CDR1 KGHSH, CDR2 LQKENI. The CDR3 extends over 16 amino acids. The CDR3 bases are TGTGCCAGCTCGGGACAGGGGACCACGGGAGGTCAGCCCCAGCATTTT. Translation gives CASSGQGTTGGQPQHF.

This clone was seen a handful of times. This rearrangement joins TRBV6-1 to TRBJ2-7; possibly TRBD2 for D (6 bases). From germline, CDR1 is MNHNS and CDR2 SASEGT. CDR3 length: 13 amino acids. The V end was cut by 7 bases, the J end by 5 bases, with 15 bases between. CDR3 sequence (DNA): TGTGCCAGCATTTCGGGAGTCCCCCACGAGCAGTACTTC. Translation gives CASISGVPHEQYF.

There are a few counts of this clone. The V and J genes are TRBV28 and TRBJ2-2; 8 bases match TRBD1. This CDR3 contains 14 residues. The V gene end was trimmed by 5 bases and the J gene end by 5 bases; junction bases not matched to a gene: 4. Germline V gives CDR1 MDHEN, CDR2 SYDVKM. CDR3 in DNA: TGTGCCAGCAGTAGACAGGGGCGGACCGGGGAGCTGTTTTTT. Amino acids: CASSRQGRTGELFF.

The chain is built from TRBV6-5 and TRBJ2-3; TRBD2 might be the D (7 bases). The CDR3 contains 13 residues. V lost 5 bases, J lost 9 bases, and 15 bases lay in between. Per the germline V gene, CDR1 is MNHEY and CDR2 is SVGAGI. This CDR3 is CASSTQEGGTQYF. For the CDR3, the DNA is TGTGCCAGCAGTACCCAGGAGGGGGGGACGCAGTATTTT.

The V and J genes are TRBV9 and TRBJ2-3; the match to TRBD1 covers 11 bases. With 2 bases clipped from V and 0 bases from J, the junction kept 8 bases outside the gene matches. Germline V gene lookup returns CDR1 SGDLS and CDR2 YYNGEE. The CDR3 totals 18 residues. As DNA, the CDR3 is TGTGCCAGCAGCGTCGGCGGACAGGGGGCCCGGAGCACAGATACGCAGTATTTT. It codes for CASSVGGQGARSTDTQYF.

V is TRBV7-9 and J is TRBJ2-7; 7 nucleotides align to TRBD1. This CDR3 has 15 amino acids. The V gene end was trimmed by 5 bases and the J gene end by 0 bases; junction bases not matched to a gene: 7. Germline V CDR1 and CDR2: SEHNR, FQNEAQ (reference sequence). In nucleotides, the CDR3 is TGTGCCAGCAGCAATGGGGGACAGAGCTCCTACGAGCAGTACTTC. Translation: CASSNGGQSSYEQYF.

In its sample, this clone was seen a few times. The CDR3 coding sequence is TGTGCCAGCAGCTCAGGTCAGGGGGAAGGCTACACCTTC. Protein sequence: CASSSGQGEGYTF. The rearrangement links TRBV7-9 to TRBJ1-2; TRBD1 matches 7 bases. V gave up 4 bases and J gave up 8 bases; unmatched junction bases: 7. The CDR3 has 13 residues. The germline CDR1 and CDR2 sequences are SEHNR and FQNEAQ (reference sequence).